This TCR beta chain was captured in a study of blood T cells in healthy people across ages. All donors came from Russia, were Caucasian and healthy, and spanned ages roughly 6 to 100. A second PCR, run for roughly 7 to 11 cycles, used a sample-barcoded 5' primer plus a J-beta primer mix. A single record per CDR3 protein comes from TCRdb applying MiXCR to the 5' RACE reads. The data show about 940,000 distinct CDR3 sequences, 45% to 50% seen once. General study results and limits: With naive T cell percentage, TCR beta diversity showed a strong correlation. Getting older went along with TCR beta diversity per million T cells dropping roughly linearly.

Regarding this clonotype: Its antigen is as yet unknown.

Trimming shortened V by 0 bases and J by 2 bases, and 7 bases separated the two germline ends. This CDR3 contains 14 residues. Germline loops: CDR1 LGHDT, CDR2 YNNKEL (reference sequence). The sequence was obtained from a man aged 25-40 years in good health. Source material: blood. V is TRBV3-1 and J is TRBJ1-2; D unclear. Here the CDR3 reads CASSQDTGNYGYTF. CDR3 DNA: TGTGCCAGCAGCCAAGATACCGGGAACTATGGCTACACCTTC.